This record covers a single T cell receptor (beta chain). The data derive from a study of OX40 agonist ivuxolimab in advanced cancers. Overall study: Patients' therapy was ivuxolimab, an antibody that acts as an agonist of OX40 (CD134). Prior checkpoint blockade (anti-PD-1, anti-PD-L1 or anti-CTLA-4) was permitted; approximately 41% had it. Six ivuxolimab dose levels, 0.01 to 10 mg/kg, were given intravenously every 2 weeks.

This CDR3 is 14 amino acids long. The V gene's germline CDR1 is SGHNT and CDR2 YYREEE (reference sequence). The V gene lost 2 bases and the J gene lost 0 bases, with 8 bases spanning the gap. Repertoires were generated with immunoSEQ multiplex PCR, while TCRdb's copy carries only in-frame clones and drops some. The table has some 97,000 clones, less than 95% seen once. Baseline was the first blood sampling point, followed by cycle 4 day 1 and cycle 7 day 1. This clonotype was obtained from an adult with an advanced solid tumor such as melanoma, head and neck, liver or kidney cancer. The rearrangement joins TRBV5-4 to TRBJ1-1; D call uncertain. The material was CD4+ or CD8+ T cells sorted from blood, obtained in a trial of the OX40 agonist ivuxolimab. CDR3: CASSFAEMNTEAFF. For the CDR3, the DNA is TGTGCCAGCAGCTTCGCAGAAATGAACACTGAAGCTTTCTTT.